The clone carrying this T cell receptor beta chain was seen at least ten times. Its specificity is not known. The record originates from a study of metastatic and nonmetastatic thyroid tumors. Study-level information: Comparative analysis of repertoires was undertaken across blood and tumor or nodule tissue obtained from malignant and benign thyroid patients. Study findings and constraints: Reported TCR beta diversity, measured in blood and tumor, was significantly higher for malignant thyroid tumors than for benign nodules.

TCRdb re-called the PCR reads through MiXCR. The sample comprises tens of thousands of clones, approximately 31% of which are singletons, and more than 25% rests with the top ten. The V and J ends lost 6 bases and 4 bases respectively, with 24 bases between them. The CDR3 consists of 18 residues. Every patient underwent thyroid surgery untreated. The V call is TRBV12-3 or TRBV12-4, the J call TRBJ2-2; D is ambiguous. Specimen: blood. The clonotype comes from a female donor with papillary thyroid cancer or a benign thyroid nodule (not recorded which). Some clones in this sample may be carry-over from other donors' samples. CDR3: CASSRRPLASIGTGELFF. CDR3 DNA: TGTGCCAGCAGCCGAAGGCCACTTGCGAGTATAGGCACCGGGGAGCTGTTTTTT.